Following are 2 T cell receptor beta chains from one sample sequenced in a study of glioma-infiltrating T cells (dated by TCRdb to about 2016). Instrument used: Illumina MiSeq. TCR alpha and beta CDR3 regions were amplified with the iRepertoire nested amplicon-rescue multiplex PCR (arm-PCR) platform from RNA. The raw public reads went through TCRdb reprocessing: fastp at Q25, MiXCR clone calling, in-frame beta chains kept. Rows with a matching CDR3 protein are joined into one entry that keeps the most common DNA and genes. The sample table shows 100,000 to 150,000 distinct CDR3 sequences, and under 30% are seen once. The top ten clonotypes cover around a quarter of the sample. The sequenced sample was glioma tissue, nonneoplastic brain tissue, or PBMCs (not recorded which). The origin of the receptors is a human donor with low-grade glioma or glioblastoma, undergoing nonglioma brain surgery, or in good health (not recorded which).

The table lists this clonotype with many counts. The chain employs TRBV10-2 and TRBJ1-5, with D unresolved. CDR1 WSHSY and CDR2 SAAADI come from the germline V gene. The ends were cut back, 2 bases at V and 7 bases at J, with 12 bases in the middle. This CDR3 spans 14 amino acids. For the CDR3, the DNA is TGCGCCAGCAGTGAGCCATTGAGTGTACAGCCCCAGCATTTT. As protein: CASSEPLSVQPQHF.

The chain has TRBV12-3 or TRBV12-4 and TRBJ2-3, with no clear D. The CDR3 loop spans 15 amino acids. Deletions cut 6 bases from V and 1 base from J, with 14 bases between. The DNA of the CDR3 is TGTGCCAGCAGATCGACCGTTGACCGCACAGATACGCAGTATTTT. Its protein is CASRSTVDRTDTQYF.